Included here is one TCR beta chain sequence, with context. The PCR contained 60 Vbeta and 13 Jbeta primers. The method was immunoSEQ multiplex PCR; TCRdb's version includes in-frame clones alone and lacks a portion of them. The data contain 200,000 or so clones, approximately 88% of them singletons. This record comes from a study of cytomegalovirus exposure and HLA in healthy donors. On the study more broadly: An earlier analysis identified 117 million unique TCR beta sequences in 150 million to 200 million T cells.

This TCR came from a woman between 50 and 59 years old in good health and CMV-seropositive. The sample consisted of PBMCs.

CDR3 in amino acids: CASSRGGETYEQYF. In nucleotides, the CDR3 is TGTGCCAGCAGTAGGGGAGGGGAGACCTACGAGCAGTACTTC. V gene TRBV7-9 combines with J gene TRBJ2-7; 7 bases fit TRBD2. J lost 2 bases, V lost 6 bases, and 7 bases had no gene match. CDR3 length equals 14 residues. Germline V lookup: CDR1 SEHNR, CDR2 FQNEAQ (reference sequence).